Detailed here is one TCR beta chain. Its target is unknown. This entry belongs to a study of cytomegalovirus exposure and HLA in healthy donors. About the study: Researchers previously reported finding just under 120 million unique TCR beta sequences from about 170 million T cells. Membership in the Caucasian-associated ancestry cluster was found for about 84% of roughly 360 genotyped donors. The study, taken as a whole, reports: Reported findings show TCR beta sequences accurately forecast HLA-A and HLA-B alleles in most subjects. The productive fraction for most TCR beta V segments was about 90% or about 30% in an earlier analysis.

Primers: 60 Vbeta forward and 13 Jbeta reverse. Method: immunoSEQ multiplex PCR; TCRdb's copy keeps in-frame clones and lacks some. The sample records around 200,000 clones, 75% being singletons. There are 12 residues in the CDR3. J lost 1 base, V lost 8 bases, and 2 bases had no gene match. The germline V gene has CDR1 MNHEY and CDR2 SMNVEV (reference sequence). The sequence was obtained from a male donor in good health and CMV-seronegative. The chain combines TRBV27 with TRBJ2-7, with 7 bases that match TRBD1. Sequencing used PBMCs. This CDR3 reads CASRGQSYEQYF. Written as DNA, the CDR3 is TGTGCCAGCCGGGGACAGTCCTACGAGCAGTACTTC.